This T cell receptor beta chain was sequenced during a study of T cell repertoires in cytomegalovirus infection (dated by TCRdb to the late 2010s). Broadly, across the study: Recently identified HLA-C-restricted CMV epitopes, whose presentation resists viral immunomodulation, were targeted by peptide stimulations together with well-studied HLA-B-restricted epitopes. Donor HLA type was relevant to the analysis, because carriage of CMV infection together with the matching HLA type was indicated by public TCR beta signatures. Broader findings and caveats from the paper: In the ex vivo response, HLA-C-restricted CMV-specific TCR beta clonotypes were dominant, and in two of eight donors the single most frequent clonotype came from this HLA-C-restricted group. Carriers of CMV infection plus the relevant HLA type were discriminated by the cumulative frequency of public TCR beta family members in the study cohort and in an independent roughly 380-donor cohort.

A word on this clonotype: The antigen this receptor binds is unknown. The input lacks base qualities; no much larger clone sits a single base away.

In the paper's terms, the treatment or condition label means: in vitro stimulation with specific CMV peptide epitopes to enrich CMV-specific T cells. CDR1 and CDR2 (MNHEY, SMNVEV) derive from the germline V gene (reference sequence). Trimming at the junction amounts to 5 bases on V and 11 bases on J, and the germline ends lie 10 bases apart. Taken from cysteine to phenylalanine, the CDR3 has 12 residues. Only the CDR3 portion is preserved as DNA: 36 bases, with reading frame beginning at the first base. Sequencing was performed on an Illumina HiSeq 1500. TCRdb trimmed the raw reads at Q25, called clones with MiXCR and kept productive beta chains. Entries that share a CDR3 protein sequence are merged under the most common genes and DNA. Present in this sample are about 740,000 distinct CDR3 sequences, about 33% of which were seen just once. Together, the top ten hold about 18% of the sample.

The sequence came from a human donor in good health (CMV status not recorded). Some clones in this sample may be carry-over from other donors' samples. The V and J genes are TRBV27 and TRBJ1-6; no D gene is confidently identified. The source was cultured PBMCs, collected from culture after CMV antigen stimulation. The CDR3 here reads CASSAPPAPLHF. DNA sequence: TGTGCCAGCAGTGCCCCTCCTGCACCCCTCCACTTT.